This T cell receptor beta chain came from a study of control samples from healthy donors and cancer patients. Data came from immunoSEQ multiplex PCR; TCRdb stores just in-frame clones and leaves some out. The table has under 150,000 clones, roughly 91% seen once. The sample comprised PBMCs. The sequence derives from a man in his fifties with head and neck cancer.

CDR3 in amino acids: CASSRASLSHNEQFF. The CDR3 region has the DNA TGTGCCAGCTCACGGGCCTCATTGTCCCACAATGAGCAGTTCTTC. The chain is built from TRBV18 and TRBJ2-1; D remains unclear. V lost 4 bases and J lost 5, with 15 bases in between. This CDR3 comprises 15 residues. Per germline, CDR1 KGHSH and CDR2 LQKENI.